The text below deals with one T cell receptor (beta chain). Its antigen is not identified. The length of the CDR3 is 16 residues. The V end lost 0 bases, the J end lost 2 bases, and 13 bases lay between the germline ends. Per germline, CDR1 DFQATT and CDR2 SNEGSKA (reference sequence). The authors' processing: Clinicopathological groups supplied CDR3 differences that were used to build a distant-metastasis classifier for papillary thyroid cancer. TCRdb re-called the PCR reads through MiXCR. TCRdb, rather than the study authors, made the V and J calls. The repertoire consists of about 38,000 clones, with around half occurring once and the leading ten covering approximately 25%. Among the patients, none had received any treatment before thyroid surgery. The entry originates in a study of metastatic and nonmetastatic thyroid tumors. Whole-study context: Repertoires were compared across blood and tumor or nodule tissue from malignant and benign thyroid patients. Overall study findings and caveats: Malignant thyroid tumors reportedly had TCR beta diversity that was significantly higher than in benign nodules, in blood and tumor.

V and J are TRBV20-1 and TRBJ2-2; either TRBD1 or TRBD2 may fit D (5 bases each). Source material: tumor tissue. This receptor was taken from a male donor with papillary thyroid cancer or a benign thyroid nodule (not recorded which). Some clones in this sample may be carry-over from other donors' samples. The CDR3 region is CSARDDLGPNTGELFF. CDR3 DNA sequence: TGCAGTGCTAGAGATGATTTGGGACCCAACACCGGGGAGCTGTTTTTT.